The 27 T cell receptor beta chains given below trace back to one sample, sequenced in a study of spatial heterogeneity in lung cancer. In TCRdb, the 5' RACE reads were re-called with MiXCR into one record per CDR3 protein. The table records over 95,000 distinct CDR3 sequences, 10% to 14% of them present only once. The time point denotes: blood at routine non-recurrence follow-up after resection. The sample consisted of PBMCs, taken at follow-up. These TCRs come from a female donor with early-stage non-small cell lung cancer.

This clonotype was detected ten times or more. This chain links TRBV28 with TRBJ1-2; D remains ambiguous. Looked up from germline, CDR1 is MDHEN and CDR2 is SYDVKM. Trimming cost V 1 base and J 0 bases, with 9 bases left between them. The CDR3 spans 15 residues. CDR3 sequence (DNA): TGTGCCAGCAGTTTATCAGAATACGCTAACTATGGCTACACCTTC. This translates into CASSLSEYANYGYTF.

This clonotype has a handful of counts. The chain carries TRBV7-9 and TRBJ1-1, with TRBD1 as a possible D gene (6 bases). The CDR3 loop spans 14 amino acids. Germline CDR1 is SEHNR and CDR2 is FQNEAQ (reference sequence). The CDR3 bases are TGTGCGTCGAATATTGGGGGCAGGGACACTGAAGCTTTCTTT. As protein: CASNIGGRDTEAFF.

This clonotype was seen at least ten times. The chain employs TRBV6-2 or TRBV6-3 and TRBJ1-4, with TRBD1 matching 7 bases. After removal of 0 bases from V and 8 bases from J, the junction contained 12 bases not matched to a gene. The CDR3 loop spans 17 amino acids. Germline CDR1 reads MNHEY; CDR2 reads SVGEGT. The CDR3 DNA reads as TGTGCCAGCAGTTACTCGCAATCCAGGACAGGAGACGAAAAACTGTTTTTT. Translated: CASSYSQSRTGDEKLFF.

For the CDR3, the DNA is TGTGCCAGCAGCCGGACAGGGGAAGAGACCCAGTACTTC. This sequence encodes CASSRTGEETQYF. The V gene is TRBV5-6, the J gene TRBJ2-5; 9 bases agree with TRBD1. The CDR3 has 13 amino acids. Germline values: CDR1 SGHDT, CDR2 YYEEEE. With 4 bases clipped from V and 3 bases from J, the junction kept 1 base outside the gene matches.

This chain joins TRBV9 and TRBJ2-2; tentative D call: TRBD2 (6 bases). The CDR3 covers 16 residues. Trimming pared 3 bases from V and 0 bases from J, leaving 12 bases between. Per germline, CDR1 SGDLS and CDR2 YYNGEE. Here the CDR3 reads CASSARLGTNTGELFF. CDR3 bases: TGTGCCAGCAGCGCACGACTAGGGACGAACACCGGGGAGCTGTTTTTT.

This clonotype came up a few times. The chain employs TRBV5-6 and TRBJ2-7, with 8 bases fitting TRBD2. The CDR3 consists of 15 residues. In germline, CDR1 is SGHDT, CDR2 YYEEEE. Trimming took 1 base from V and 2 from J; bases not matched to a gene: 5. The DNA for the CDR3 is TGTGCCAGCAGCTTGAGCGGGAGAGAAACCTACGAGCAGTACGTC. This gives the protein CASSLSGRETYEQYV.

This clonotype has a handful of counts. The CDR3 DNA reads TGCGCCAGCAGCGTAGCATTGGGCTCCTACAATGAGCAGTTCTTC. The encoded protein is CASSVALGSYNEQFF. The rearrangement uses TRBV5-1 and TRBJ2-1; no clear D. The CDR3 is 15 residues long. CDR1 SGHRS and CDR2 YFSETQ come from the germline V gene. V was clipped by 4 bases and J by 0 bases, with 11 bases between them.

This clonotype has ten or more counts. This chain connects TRBV2 to TRBJ2-1; D gene unclear. The length of the CDR3 is 13 residues. Deletions cut 6 bases from V and 5 bases from J, with 11 bases between. Germline-derived CDR1 and CDR2 are SNHLY and FYNNEI. CDR3 sequence (DNA): TGTGCCAGCAGGGGTGACCTTGACAATGAGCAGTTCTTC. Residues: CASRGDLDNEQFF.

This clonotype occurred a few times. This chain uses TRBV28 with TRBJ1-1; D uncertain. Germline lookup yields CDR1 MDHEN and CDR2 SYDVKM. Trimming removed 5 bases from V and 0 bases from J, with 4 bases in between. The CDR3 totals 12 residues. The CDR3 sequence: CASSTVNTEAFF. The DNA for the CDR3 is TGTGCCAGCAGTACAGTGAACACTGAAGCTTTCTTT.

This clonotype was detected ten times or more. V is TRBV9 and J is TRBJ2-2, with D perhaps TRBD1 or TRBD2 (5 bases each). The germline gives CDR1 SGDLS, CDR2 YYNGEE. V lost 4 bases and J lost 4, with 17 bases in between. The CDR3 covers 16 residues. The CDR3 DNA reads as TGTGCCAGCAGCCCCCAGGGACCAACGTTCACCGGGGAGCTGTTTTTT. Its translation is CASSPQGPTFTGELFF.

J is TRBJ1-4 and V is TRBV11-3; TRBD1 matches at 9 bases. Germline-derived CDR1 and CDR2 are SGHNT and YENEEA. V gave up 5 bases and J gave up 6 bases; unmatched junction bases: 7. The CDR3 consists of 15 residues. The CDR3 loop reads CASSSRDRAYEKLFF. CDR3 in DNA: TGTGCCAGCAGCAGCCGGGACAGGGCTTATGAAAAACTGTTTTTT.

The table lists this clonotype with a few counts. This chain uses TRBV10-3 with TRBJ2-7, with D possibly being TRBD1 or TRBD2 (5 bases each). Germline V gives CDR1 ENHRY, CDR2 SYGVKD. CDR3 size: 14 residues. Trimming took 6 bases from V and 7 from J, leaving 19 bases between them. The CDR3 nucleotides read TGTGCCATCAGGGGGGATGGAGCTGGGTTAGAGCAGTACGTC. Encoded protein: CAIRGDGAGLEQYV.

The CDR3 DNA is TGTGCCATCAGTGAGTCGCGACAGACCCACAATGAGCAGTTCTTC. It specifies CAISESRQTHNEQFF. The gene calls are TRBV10-3 and TRBJ2-1; possible D gene TRBD1, 5 bases. Deletions cut 0 bases from V and 5 bases from J, with 11 bases between. The germline V gene has CDR1 ENHRY and CDR2 SYGVKD. The CDR3 covers 15 residues.

This clonotype was detected a few times. The chain is built from TRBV27 and TRBJ1-1, with 11 bases lining up with TRBD1. This CDR3 is 16 amino acids long. Trimming removed 5 bases from V and 6 bases from J; junction bases left unmatched: 11. Germline CDR1 is MNHEY and CDR2 is SMNVEV (reference sequence). The CDR3 here is CASSPRDRGYVAEAFF. The CDR3 coding sequence is TGTGCCAGCAGTCCCCGGGACAGGGGGTACGTGGCTGAAGCTTTCTTT.

This clonotype has a count of ten or more. The gene calls are TRBV6-1 and TRBJ1-5, with D tentatively TRBD1 (5 bases). The CDR3 covers 15 residues. Trimming took 2 bases from V and 6 from J, leaving 14 bases between them. Germline V gene lookup returns CDR1 MNHNS and CDR2 SASEGT. In DNA, the CDR3 is TGTGCCAGCAGTGAATTTGGGGCTCTGGGTCAGCCCCAGCATTTT. It yields the protein CASSEFGALGQPQHF.

This clonotype was recorded at least ten times. This chain connects TRBV6-5 to TRBJ1-2, with a weak D call TRBD1 (5 bases). The V gene's germline CDR1 is MNHEY and CDR2 SVGAGI. Trimming pared 6 bases from V and 6 bases from J, leaving 14 bases between. The CDR3 has 13 residues. The CDR3 protein is CASRGEGVHGYTF. In DNA, the CDR3 is TGTGCCAGCAGAGGGGAGGGCGTCCATGGCTACACCTTC.

The J gene is TRBJ2-3, the V gene TRBV10-3; 9 bases agree with TRBD2. The CDR3 is made up of 14 amino acids. Trimming cost V 6 bases and J 4 bases; bases outside gene matches: 5. In germline, CDR1 is ENHRY, CDR2 SYGVKD. The DNA for the CDR3 is TGTGCCATCAGCAGTAGCGGGAGATCAGATACGCAGTATTTT. Amino acids: CAISSSGRSDTQYF.

In its sample, this clonotype was seen many times. The chain employs TRBV12-3 or TRBV12-4 and TRBJ2-7; D possibly corresponds to TRBD2 (5 bases). The CDR3 is made up of 12 amino acids. Trimming stripped 6 bases from V and 0 bases from J, with 6 bases between. CDR3 loop: CASRGSSYEQYF. The CDR3 DNA sequence: TGTGCCAGCAGGGGGAGCTCCTACGAGCAGTACTTC.

This chain joins TRBV15 and TRBJ2-1; maybe TRBD1 (6 bases). This CDR3 has 15 residues. Between the trimmed V and J ends, which lost 0 bases and 10 bases, there was a span of 16 bases. In germline, CDR1 is LNHNV, CDR2 YYDKDF (reference sequence). CDR3 amino acids: CATSRDSTGSGEQFF. DNA of the CDR3: TGTGCCACCAGCAGAGACTCAACAGGGAGTGGGGAGCAGTTCTTC.

This clonotype was observed many times. The V gene is TRBV20-1, the J gene TRBJ2-1; 8 nucleotides match TRBD1. Germline V gives CDR1 DFQATT, CDR2 SNEGSKA (reference sequence). With 3 bases clipped from V and 5 bases from J, the junction kept 6 bases outside the gene matches. There are 14 residues in the CDR3. CDR3 in DNA: TGCAGTGCTAGGGGGGACAGGCGCCACAATGAGCAGTTCTTC. As protein: CSARGDRRHNEQFF.

This clonotype was recorded many times. V usage is TRBV2 and J usage is TRBJ1-5; a possible D gene is TRBD1 (5 bases). Trimming took 9 bases from V and 7 from J, leaving 16 bases between them. Per germline, CDR1 SNHLY and CDR2 FYNNEI. The CDR3 extends over 13 amino acids. The CDR3 DNA follows: TGTGCCAGTGGAGCAGGGAGTAGGCAGCCCCAGCATTTT. It encodes CASGAGSRQPQHF.

This clonotype was observed at least ten times. V gene TRBV19 combines with J gene TRBJ2-3; D not resolved. There are 15 residues in the CDR3. Germline CDR1 is LNHDA and CDR2 is SQIVND (reference sequence). V gave up 5 bases and J gave up 2 bases, with 14 bases separating them. The CDR3 nucleotides read TGTGCCAGTAGTTTAAGACACGATAACACAGATACGCAGTATTTT. Translation gives CASSLRHDNTDTQYF. The variable domain in full, with the rest retrieved from reference TRBV19 and TRBJ2-3, is DGGITQSPKYLFRKEGQNVTLSCEQNLNHDAMYWYRQDPGQGLRLIYYSQIVNDFQKGDIAEGYSVSREKKESFPLTVTSAQKNPTAFYLCASSLRHDNTDTQYFGPGTRLTVL.

This clonotype has ten or more counts. The chain uses TRBV13 and TRBJ1-1; 7 bases map to TRBD1. Unmatched junction bases numbered 3, after V lost 3 bases and J lost 8 bases. CDR1 is PRHDT and CDR2 is FYEKMQ in the germline V gene (reference sequence). The CDR3 length is 12 residues. The CDR3 region has the DNA TGTGCCAGCAGCTTCGGGACAGTCGAAGCTTTCTTT. Residues: CASSFGTVEAFF.

At least ten counts were recorded for this clonotype. The chain is built from TRBV15 and TRBJ2-2, with D unclear. The CDR3 sequence is 12 residues long. Germline CDR1 and CDR2: LNHNV and YYDKDF (reference sequence). V lost 4 bases to trimming and J lost 6 bases, with 6 bases between them. CDR3 in DNA: TGTGCCACCAGCATTGGGGCCGGGGAGCTGTTTTTT. Protein: CATSIGAGELFF.

The gene calls are TRBV19 and TRBJ2-5; D is unresolved. The ends were cut back, 5 bases at V and 3 bases at J, with 4 bases in the middle. The CDR3 is made up of 11 amino acids. Germline V CDR1 and CDR2: LNHDA, SQIVND (reference sequence). CDR3 loop: CASSQEETQYF. The DNA of the CDR3 is TGTGCCAGTAGTCAAGAAGAGACCCAGTACTTC.

This clonotype has a handful of counts. V gene TRBV28 combines with J gene TRBJ1-5; 7 positions match TRBD1. The ends lost 3 bases at V and 6 bases at J; junction bases unmatched: 8. The CDR3 has 15 amino acids. Germline values: CDR1 MDHEN, CDR2 SYDVKM. Written as DNA, the CDR3 is TGTGCCAGCAGTTTGGCCCAGGGGGTTAGTCAGCCCCAGCATTTT. This sequence encodes CASSLAQGVSQPQHF.

This clonotype was counted at least ten times. The chain couples TRBV13 to TRBJ2-7, with a possible D match to TRBD2 (5 bases). The germline gives CDR1 PRHDT, CDR2 FYEKMQ (reference sequence). This CDR3 is built from 13 residues. Trimming took off 5 bases at V and 5 bases at J, with 13 bases between the two ends. The CDR3 sequence: CASSRGPRDEQYF. CDR3 coding DNA: TGTGCCAGCAGCCGCGGGCCTCGGGACGAGCAGTACTTC.